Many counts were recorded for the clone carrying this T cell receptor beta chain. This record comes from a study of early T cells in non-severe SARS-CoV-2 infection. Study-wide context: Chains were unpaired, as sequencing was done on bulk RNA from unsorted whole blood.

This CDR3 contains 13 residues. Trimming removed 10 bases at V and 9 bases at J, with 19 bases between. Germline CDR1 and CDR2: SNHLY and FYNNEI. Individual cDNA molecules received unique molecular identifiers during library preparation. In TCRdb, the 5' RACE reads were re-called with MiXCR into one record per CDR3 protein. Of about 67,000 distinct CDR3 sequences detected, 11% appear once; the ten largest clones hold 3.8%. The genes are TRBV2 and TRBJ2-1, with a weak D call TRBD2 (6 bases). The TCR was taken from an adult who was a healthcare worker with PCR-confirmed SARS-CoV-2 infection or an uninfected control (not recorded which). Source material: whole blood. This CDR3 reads CATRDWASGEQFF. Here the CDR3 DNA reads TGTGCCACCCGGGACTGGGCCTCCGGTGAGCAGTTCTTC.